The T cell receptor beta chain described here comes from a study of cytomegalovirus exposure and HLA in healthy donors. Comments on this clone: The antigen is not known.

The primer mix had 60 Vbeta and 13 Jbeta primers. The table came from immunoSEQ multiplex PCR; TCRdb's copy has only in-frame clones and leaves some out. The sample consists of 55,000 to 70,000 clones, roughly 71% of them appearing once. Trimming stripped 5 bases from V and 4 bases from J, with 12 bases between. The CDR3 is 15 amino acids. Per the germline V gene, CDR1 is SNHLY and CDR2 is FYNNEI. Broader study findings: It was in a later analysis that TCR association rates were seen to vary by HLA locus, highest for DRB1 and lowest for HLA-C.

This clonotype was obtained from a woman in her fifties or sixties in good health and CMV-seropositive. The chain has TRBV2 and TRBJ2-6; D gene uncertain. Sequencing was carried out using PBMCs. The CDR3 DNA reads as TGTGCCAGCAGTACTTTGTGGGCCGGGGCCAACGTCCTGACTTTC. It encodes CASSTLWAGANVLTF.